The 30 T cell receptor beta chains reported below all come from one sample, sequenced in a study of CD8 T cells in ankylosing spondylitis. Overall study findings and caveats: Fewer than 10 highly homologous variants made up a TCR beta motif that seemed to typify ankylosing spondylitis blood.

These receptors are not linked to any known antigen. TCRdb called the 5' RACE reads again in MiXCR, with one record for every CDR3 protein. The table shows under 850,000 distinct CDR3 sequences, with 15% to 20% occurring only once. The sequenced material came from blood, either unsorted or a sorted T cell fraction (not recorded which). The receptors were sampled from a male donor with ankylosing spondylitis.

This rearrangement joins TRBV7-9 to TRBJ2-2; 10 bases are a match to TRBD2. V trimming: 5 bases; J trimming: 4 bases; junction bases outside the gene matches: 7. Germline V lookup: CDR1 SEHNR, CDR2 FQNEAQ (reference sequence). The CDR3 spans 16 residues. CDR3 in DNA: TGTGCCAGCAGCCTGCCTAGCGGGAGCGGCACCGGGGAGCTGTTTTTT. Its protein product is CASSLPSGSGTGELFF.

This clonotype has a handful of counts. V gene TRBV5-1 combines with J gene TRBJ2-2; D might be TRBD1 (6 bases). Per the germline V gene, CDR1 is SGHRS and CDR2 is YFSETQ. This CDR3 is 15 amino acids long. Trimming stripped 4 bases from V and 8 bases from J, with 18 bases between. CDR3 bases: TGCGCCAGCAGCCCCGGACAGAGGTCAACTGGGGAGCTGTTTTTT. Protein: CASSPGQRSTGELFF.

The chain has TRBV20-1 and TRBJ2-3; the D gene could be TRBD1 or TRBD2 (5 bases each). CDR3 size: 15 residues. With 0 bases removed from V and 5 bases from J, the gap between germline ends came to 15 bases. Germline CDR1 reads DFQATT; CDR2 reads SNEGSKA (reference sequence). The DNA of the CDR3 is TGCAGTGCTAGAGATGGACTCAAGGGGTTAGATACGCAGTATTTT. Protein: CSARDGLKGLDTQYF.

This chain links TRBV20-1 with TRBJ2-2, with a tentative D call TRBD2 (7 bases). Trimming took off 3 bases at V and 1 base at J, with 12 bases between the two ends. Germline CDR1 is DFQATT and CDR2 is SNEGSKA (reference sequence). This CDR3 is built from 15 residues. Here the CDR3 reads CSASRGAENTGELFF. The CDR3 DNA reads TGCAGTGCTAGTCGGGGGGCTGAGAACACCGGGGAGCTGTTTTTT.

The CDR3 is CASSLDSVYNEQFF. The CDR3 coding sequence is TGTGCCAGCAGCTTAGATAGCGTTTACAATGAGCAGTTCTTC. The chain joins TRBV7-9 to TRBJ2-1, with a weak D call TRBD2 (5 bases). CDR3 size: 14 residues. Germline loops: CDR1 SEHNR, CDR2 FQNEAQ (reference sequence). The V end was cut by 1 base, the J end by 4 bases, with 8 bases between.

The V gene is TRBV19, the J gene TRBJ2-7; 7 bases are a match to TRBD2. Germline V CDR1 and CDR2: LNHDA, SQIVND (reference sequence). J was trimmed by 3 bases and V by 6 bases; bases with no gene match: 11. The CDR3 is made up of 15 amino acids. CDR3 DNA: TGTGCCAGTAGCCTGGGGGGGACTTTAAACTACGAGCAGTACTTC. Its protein product is CASSLGGTLNYEQYF.

This clonotype has just a few counts. The rearrangement joins TRBV15 to TRBJ1-1; TRBD1 is a possible D gene (5 bases). CDR3 length equals 14 residues. Germline CDR1 and CDR2: LNHNV and YYDKDF (reference sequence). Trimming took 3 bases from V and 0 from J, leaving 8 bases between them. The CDR3 sequence: CATSSRTMNTEAFF. The CDR3 nucleotides read TGTGCCACCAGCAGTCGGACAATGAACACTGAAGCTTTCTTT.

For the CDR3, the DNA is TGTGCCAGCAGCTTAACCGCCAAGAACACTGAAGCTTTCTTT. Residues: CASSLTAKNTEAFF. The gene calls are TRBV7-3 and TRBJ1-1; D gene unclear. Trimming cost V 0 bases and J 1 base, with 6 bases left between them. Germline V gene data show CDR1 as SGHTA and CDR2 as FQGTGA. The CDR3 consists of 14 residues.

This clonotype turned up a few times. The V and J genes are TRBV2 and TRBJ2-7; TRBD2 matches at 10 bases. CDR3 length equals 14 residues. Per germline, CDR1 SNHLY and CDR2 FYNNEI. V shed 6 bases and J 0 bases; nucleotides not matched to a gene: 2. The CDR3 loop is CASRIAGGSYEQYF. Here the CDR3 DNA reads TGTGCCAGCAGAATAGCGGGAGGCTCCTACGAGCAGTACTTC.

The chain carries TRBV27 and TRBJ2-7, with D perhaps matching TRBD1 or TRBD2 (5 bases each). The germline V gene has CDR1 MNHEY and CDR2 SMNVEV (reference sequence). The ends were cut back, 6 bases at V and 0 bases at J, with 15 bases in the middle. The CDR3 is 15 amino acids. CDR3 sequence reads: CASSPGTVGSYEQYF. In DNA, the CDR3 is TGTGCCAGCAGCCCCGGGACGGTGGGCTCCTACGAGCAGTACTTC.

The DNA of the CDR3 is TGCAGTGAAATCCCCGCGGGTGGGGAGACCCAGTACTTC. It yields the protein CSEIPAGGETQYF. V gene TRBV20-1 combines with J gene TRBJ2-5; possible D gene TRBD2, 5 bases. This CDR3 contains 13 residues. Germline loops: CDR1 DFQATT, CDR2 SNEGSKA (reference sequence). Trimming cost V 7 bases and J 5 bases, with 17 bases left between them.

This clonotype was recorded a few times. The chain uses TRBV9 and TRBJ2-3, with 7 bases identical to TRBD2. V shed 0 bases and J 4 bases; nucleotides not matched to a gene: 5. Germline V CDR1 and CDR2: SGDLS, YYNGEE. The CDR3 spans 15 residues. CDR3 nucleotides: TGTGCCAGCAGCGTAGGGTGGCGGGAGTCAGATACGCAGTATTTT. Translated, it gives CASSVGWRESDTQYF.

The rearrangement links TRBV5-4 to TRBJ2-7; D perhaps matches TRBD2 (6 bases). Trimming shortened V by 0 bases and J by 4 bases, and 17 bases separated the two germline ends. The CDR3 totals 16 residues. The V gene's germline CDR1 is SGHNT and CDR2 YYREEE (reference sequence). The CDR3 bases are TGTGCCAGCAGCTTGGCCTACGGGCGGGGATCTTACGAGCAGTACTTC. Protein sequence: CASSLAYGRGSYEQYF.

The V gene is TRBV12-3 or TRBV12-4, the J gene TRBJ1-1; no definite D call. There are 13 residues in the CDR3. V was pared by 6 bases and J by 5 bases, with 13 bases between. This CDR3 reads CASSSGQWTEAFF. The CDR3 DNA reads as TGTGCCAGCAGCAGCGGTCAGTGGACTGAAGCTTTCTTT.

In its sample, this clonotype was seen a few times. The CDR3 DNA sequence: TGCAGTGCTTATCGGACAGGAGAACATAGCAATCAGCCCCAGCATTTT. Residues: CSAYRTGEHSNQPQHF. The chain is built from TRBV20-1 and TRBJ1-5; 7 nucleotides match TRBD1. The CDR3 is made up of 16 amino acids. Germline V gives CDR1 DFQATT, CDR2 SNEGSKA (reference sequence). V gave up 5 bases and J gave up 0 bases; unmatched junction bases: 10.

This clonotype was seen at least ten times. The gene calls are TRBV12-3 or TRBV12-4 and TRBJ1-2; a weak D match, TRBD1 (6 bases). V lost 3 bases, J lost 8 bases, and 13 bases lay in between. This CDR3 is 13 amino acids long. CDR3 sequence (DNA): TGTGCCAGCAGTTTTGGGCAGGGGAGCGGCTACACCTTC. It encodes CASSFGQGSGYTF.

The chain has TRBV12-3 or TRBV12-4 and TRBJ2-3; D is possibly TRBD1 (6 bases). This CDR3 has 13 amino acids. V lost 6 bases to trimming and J lost 4 bases, with 11 bases between them. CDR3 in DNA: TGTGCCAGCAGAATACAGGGCCCAGATACGCAGTATTTT. It codes for CASRIQGPDTQYF.

CDR3 bases: TGTGCCAGCAGACCGGGACTAGCGGGCGGCGAGCAGTACTTC. As protein: CASRPGLAGGEQYF. The chain employs TRBV6-2 or TRBV6-3 and TRBJ2-7; 12 bases are shared with TRBD2. Germline CDR1 MNHEY, CDR2 SVGEGT. J gave up 6 bases and V 6 bases, and 6 bases lay outside the gene matches. The CDR3 is 14 amino acids.

The chain carries TRBV4-2 and TRBJ2-5, with a weak D call TRBD2 (6 bases). Trimming stripped 5 bases from V and 4 bases from J, with 14 bases between. CDR1 is LGHNA and CDR2 is YNFKEQ in the germline V gene. The CDR3 is 14 amino acids. The CDR3 sequence is CASSSPGVGETQYF. The CDR3 coding sequence is TGTGCCAGCAGCTCTCCGGGAGTCGGAGAGACCCAGTACTTC.

The rearrangement joins TRBV29-1 to TRBJ2-1; D is uncertain. V was pared by 4 bases and J by 11 bases, with 15 bases between. The germline gives CDR1 SQVTM, CDR2 ANQGSEA. The CDR3 sequence is 12 residues long. CDR3 region: CSVVGSGLQQFF. CDR3 in DNA: TGCAGCGTTGTAGGCTCCGGGTTACAGCAGTTCTTC.

This clonotype has a handful of counts. The rearrangement links TRBV4-3 to TRBJ2-1, with 7 positions matching TRBD2. V trimming: 0 bases; J trimming: 5 bases; junction bases outside the gene matches: 7. The CDR3 extends over 16 amino acids. The germline V gene encodes CDR1 LGHNA and CDR2 YSLEER. The DNA of the CDR3 is TGCGCCAGCAGCCAAGATCCCTGGGGGGGAAACAATGAGCAGTTCTTC. Its protein is CASSQDPWGGNNEQFF.

The table lists this clonotype with a count of one. This rearrangement joins TRBV5-1 to TRBJ2-5, with 11 nucleotides matching TRBD2. Per germline, CDR1 SGHRS and CDR2 YFSETQ. The V and J ends lost 4 bases and 12 bases, in that order; junction bases with no gene match: 8. The CDR3 contains 13 residues. CDR3 nucleotides: TGCGCCAGCAGCGGGACTAGCGGCGAATCGAAGTACTTC. Its protein product is CASSGTSGESKYF.

The genes are TRBV28 and TRBJ2-5; 9 bases are shared with TRBD2. The CDR3 totals 16 residues. The V segment lost 6 bases and the J segment 2 bases; nucleotides outside the gene matches: 10. Germline loops: CDR1 MDHEN, CDR2 SYDVKM. The CDR3 is CASSYPSGVSQETQYF. As DNA, the CDR3 is TGTGCCAGCAGCTATCCTAGCGGGGTCTCACAAGAGACCCAGTACTTC.

This clonotype was observed a few times. This chain joins TRBV30 and TRBJ2-2; the D gene is possibly TRBD2 (5 bases). V was cut by 1 base and J by 4 bases, with 10 bases left in between. From germline, CDR1 is GTSNPN and CDR2 SVGIG (reference sequence). This CDR3 has 14 amino acids. This CDR3 is CAWSGPGLTGELFF. DNA for the CDR3: TGTGCCTGGAGTGGCCCAGGACTCACCGGGGAGCTGTTTTTT.

V usage is TRBV20-1 and J usage is TRBJ1-1, with 8 bases identical to TRBD1. Germline CDR1 reads DFQATT; CDR2 reads SNEGSKA (reference sequence). This CDR3 has 19 residues. Unmatched junction bases numbered 18, after V lost 2 bases and J lost 1 base. In DNA, the CDR3 is TGCAGTGCTAGAAACGTGAAAGCCTTACTGGACAGGGCGAACACTGAAGCTTTCTTT. As protein: CSARNVKALLDRANTEAFF.

The chain's CDR3 is CASSLQATNTEAFF. The CDR3 DNA is TGTGCCAGCAGTTTGCAGGCAACGAACACTGAAGCTTTCTTT. The chain has TRBV12-3 or TRBV12-4 and TRBJ1-1; D uncertain. V was clipped by 3 bases and J by 1 base, with 9 bases between them. CDR3 size: 14 residues.

This clonotype was detected only a few times. This rearrangement joins TRBV6-1 to TRBJ1-2, with 7 nucleotides matching TRBD1. The CDR3 length is 13 residues. The germline CDR1 and CDR2 sequences are MNHNS and SASEGT. V lost 3 bases to trimming and J lost 5 bases; unmatched junction nucleotides: 3. As DNA, the CDR3 is TGTGCCAGCAGTGAGGGACAGCGATATGGCTACACCTTC. Translation: CASSEGQRYGYTF.

This clonotype occurred a few times. The chain links TRBV7-9 to TRBJ1-2; D uncertain. CDR1 SEHNR and CDR2 FQNEAQ come from the germline V gene (reference sequence). The V end was cut by 1 base, the J end by 4 bases, with 13 bases between. CDR3 length: 15 residues. The CDR3 nucleotides read TGTGCCAGCAGCTTAGACGTTAGCAGCTTCTATGGCTACACCTTC. Translated, it gives CASSLDVSSFYGYTF.

J is TRBJ2-7 and V is TRBV27, with a weak D call TRBD1 (5 bases). Germline V gene data show CDR1 as MNHEY and CDR2 as SMNVEV (reference sequence). The CDR3 length is 16 residues. Trimming pared 2 bases from V and 0 bases from J, leaving 14 bases between. For the CDR3, the DNA is TGTGCCAGCAGTTTAAGGGGTGGGATTAGCTCCTACGAGCAGTACTTC. Amino acid sequence: CASSLRGGISSYEQYF.

The chain couples TRBV19 to TRBJ1-5, with 8 bases matching TRBD1. Trimming cost V 0 bases and J 5 bases; bases outside gene matches: 3. The CDR3 runs to 15 residues. Looked up from germline, CDR1 is LNHDA and CDR2 is SQIVND (reference sequence). CDR3 in amino acids: CASSIDGQGDQPQHF. Written as DNA, the CDR3 is TGTGCCAGTAGTATAGATGGACAGGGAGATCAGCCCCAGCATTTT.